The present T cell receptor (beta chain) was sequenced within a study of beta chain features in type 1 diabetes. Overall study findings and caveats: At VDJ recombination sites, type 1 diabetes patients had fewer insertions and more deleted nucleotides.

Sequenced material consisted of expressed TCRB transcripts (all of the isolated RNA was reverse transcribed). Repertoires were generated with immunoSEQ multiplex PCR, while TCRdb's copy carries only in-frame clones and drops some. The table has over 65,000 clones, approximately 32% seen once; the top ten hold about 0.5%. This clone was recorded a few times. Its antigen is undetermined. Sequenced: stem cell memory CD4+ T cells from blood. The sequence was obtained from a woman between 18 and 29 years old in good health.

CDR3 in amino acids: CATFLPRGVYGYTF. CDR3 DNA sequence: TGTGCCACCTTCTTACCCCGGGGTGTATATGGCTACACCTTC. The chain employs TRBV28 and TRBJ1-2; no reliable D call. The V gene's germline CDR1 is MDHEN and CDR2 SYDVKM. Trimming left V 10 bases short and J 5 bases short, with 20 bases between. The CDR3 is made up of 14 amino acids.